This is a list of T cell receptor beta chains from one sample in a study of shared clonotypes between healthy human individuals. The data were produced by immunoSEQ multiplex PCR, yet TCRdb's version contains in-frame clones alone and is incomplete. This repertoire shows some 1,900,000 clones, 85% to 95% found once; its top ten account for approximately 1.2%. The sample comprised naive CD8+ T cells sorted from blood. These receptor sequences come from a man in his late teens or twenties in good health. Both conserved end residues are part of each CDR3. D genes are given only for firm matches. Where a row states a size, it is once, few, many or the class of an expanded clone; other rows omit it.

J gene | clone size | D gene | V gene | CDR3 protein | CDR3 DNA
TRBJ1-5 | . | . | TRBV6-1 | CASSEPRAFLSQPQHF | TGTGCCAGCAGTGAGCCGCGGGCCTTTTTGAGTCAGCCCCAGCATTTT
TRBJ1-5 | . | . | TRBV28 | CASSFGRGGDQPQHF | TGTGCCAGCAGTTTTGGCCGGGGGGGGGACCAGCCCCAGCATTTT
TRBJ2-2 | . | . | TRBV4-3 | CASSQDTNANTGELFF | TGCGCCAGCAGCCAGGACACTAACGCGAACACCGGGGAGCTGTTTTTT
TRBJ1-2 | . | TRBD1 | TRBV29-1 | CSVEIGRAGGSYGYTF | TGCAGCGTTGAAATCGGGAGGGCAGGGGGCAGCTATGGCTACACCTTC
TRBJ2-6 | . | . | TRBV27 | CASSQRGAAGANVLTF | TGTGCCAGCAGTCAAAGGGGGGCTGCTGGGGCCAACGTCCTGACTTTC
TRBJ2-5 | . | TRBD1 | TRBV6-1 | CARLPGQISWETQYF | TGTGCCAGACTACCGGGACAGATTAGTTGGGAGACCCAGTACTTC
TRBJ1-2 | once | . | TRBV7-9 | CASSLGSLGAGANYGYTF | TGTGCCAGCAGCTTAGGAAGTCTGGGCGCGGGAGCTAACTATGGCTACACCTTC
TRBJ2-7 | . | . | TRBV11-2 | CASSFGSGGYYEQYF | TGTGCCAGCAGCTTTGGTAGCGGAGGGTATTACGAGCAGTACTTC
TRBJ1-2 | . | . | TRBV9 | CASSVGQLPNYGYTF | TGTGCCAGCAGCGTAGGACAGCTCCCGAACTATGGCTACACCTTC
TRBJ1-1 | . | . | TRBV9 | CASSVAGAGGPDTEAFF | TGTGCCAGCAGCGTAGCTGGTGCCGGGGGTCCGGACACTGAAGCTTTCTTT
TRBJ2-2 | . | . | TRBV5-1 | CASSFRTSANTGELFF | TGCGCCAGCAGCTTCCGGACAAGCGCGAACACCGGGGAGCTGTTTTTT
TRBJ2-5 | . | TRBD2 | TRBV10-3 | CAISESQAGVQETQYF | TGTGCCATCAGTGAGTCCCAAGCGGGGGTCCAAGAGACCCAGTACTTC
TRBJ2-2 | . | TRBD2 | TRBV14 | CASSQDIPSGGLSDTGELFF | TGTGCCAGCAGCCAAGATATTCCTAGCGGGGGGTTAAGCGACACCGGGGAGCTGTTTTTT
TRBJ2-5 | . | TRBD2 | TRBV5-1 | CASSWRRRESLETQYF | TGCGCCAGCAGCTGGCGAAGGCGGGAGAGTTTGGAGACCCAGTACTTC
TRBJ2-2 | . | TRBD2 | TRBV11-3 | CASSQLAGGLGTGELFF | TGTGCCAGCAGCCAACTAGCGGGAGGACTGGGCACCGGGGAGCTGTTTTTT